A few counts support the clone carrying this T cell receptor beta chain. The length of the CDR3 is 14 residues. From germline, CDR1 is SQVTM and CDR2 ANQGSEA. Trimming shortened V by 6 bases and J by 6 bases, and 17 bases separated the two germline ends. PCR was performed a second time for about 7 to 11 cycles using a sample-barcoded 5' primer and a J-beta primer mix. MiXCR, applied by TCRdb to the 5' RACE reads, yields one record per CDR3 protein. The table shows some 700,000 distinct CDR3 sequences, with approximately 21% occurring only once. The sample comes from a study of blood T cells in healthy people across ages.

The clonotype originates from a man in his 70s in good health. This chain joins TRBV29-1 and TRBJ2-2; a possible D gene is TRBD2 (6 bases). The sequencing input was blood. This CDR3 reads CSVRREPGSGELFF. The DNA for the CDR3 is TGCAGCGTCCGCCGGGAGCCTGGGTCCGGGGAGCTGTTTTTT.